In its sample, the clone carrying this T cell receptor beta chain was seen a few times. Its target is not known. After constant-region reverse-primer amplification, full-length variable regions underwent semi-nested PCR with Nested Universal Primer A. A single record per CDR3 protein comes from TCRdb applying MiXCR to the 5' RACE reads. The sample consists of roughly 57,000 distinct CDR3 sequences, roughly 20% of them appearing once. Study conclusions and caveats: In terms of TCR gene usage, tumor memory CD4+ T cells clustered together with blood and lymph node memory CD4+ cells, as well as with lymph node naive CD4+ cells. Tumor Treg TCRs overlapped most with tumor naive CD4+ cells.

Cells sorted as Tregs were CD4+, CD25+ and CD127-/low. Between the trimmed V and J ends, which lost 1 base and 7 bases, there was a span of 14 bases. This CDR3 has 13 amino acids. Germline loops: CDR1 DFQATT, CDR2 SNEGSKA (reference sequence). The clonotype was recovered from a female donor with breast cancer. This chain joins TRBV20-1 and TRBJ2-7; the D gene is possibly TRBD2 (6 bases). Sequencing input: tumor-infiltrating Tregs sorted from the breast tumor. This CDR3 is CSARVPPAGEQYF. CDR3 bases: TGCAGTGCTAGAGTCCCCCCTGCGGGGGAGCAGTACTTC.